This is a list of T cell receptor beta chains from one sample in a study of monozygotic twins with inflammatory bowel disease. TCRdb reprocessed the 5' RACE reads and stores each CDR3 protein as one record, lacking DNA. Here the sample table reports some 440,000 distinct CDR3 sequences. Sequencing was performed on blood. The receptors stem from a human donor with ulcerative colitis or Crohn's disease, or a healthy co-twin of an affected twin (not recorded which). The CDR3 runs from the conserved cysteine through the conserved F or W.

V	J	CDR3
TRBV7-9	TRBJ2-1	CASSLVRGQFF
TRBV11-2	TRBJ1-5	CASSYSNNQPQHF
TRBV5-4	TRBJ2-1	CASRAGGATSEQFF
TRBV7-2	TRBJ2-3	CASSLVSGGSDTQYF
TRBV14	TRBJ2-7	CASRAVGPQQYF
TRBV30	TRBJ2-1	CAWFPKSSYNEQFF
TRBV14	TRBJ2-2	CASSQDRGLVMRAGELFF
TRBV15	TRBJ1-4	CATSRVGRKNEKLFF
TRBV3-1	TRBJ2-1	CASSQAGLAGAEQFF
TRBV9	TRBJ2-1	CASSRRDSAGNEQFF
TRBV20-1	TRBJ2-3	CSARGVVAGDPEEDTQYF
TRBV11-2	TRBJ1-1	CASSDTSEAFF
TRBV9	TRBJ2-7	CASAEGSWSGEQYF
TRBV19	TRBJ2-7	CASSRVRFSEQYF
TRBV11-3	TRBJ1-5	CASSLTPHEGQKQPQHF
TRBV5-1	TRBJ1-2	CASSLGVDRGPGYTF
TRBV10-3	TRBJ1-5	CAIREQENQPQHF
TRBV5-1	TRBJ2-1	CASSRDRVGNEQFF
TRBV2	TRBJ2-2	CASSELAGPTGELFF
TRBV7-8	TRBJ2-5	CASSLDPSGFSETQYF
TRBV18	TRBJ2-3	CASSPSAYRDTQYF
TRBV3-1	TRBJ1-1	CASSPDTGGTEAFF
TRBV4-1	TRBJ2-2	CASSHTQNTGELFF
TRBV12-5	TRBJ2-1	CASGFEVPGARNEQFF
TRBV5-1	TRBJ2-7	CASSLEILGTGTYEQYF
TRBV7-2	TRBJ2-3	CASSLNSATTDTQYF
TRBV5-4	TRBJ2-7	CASSFGDRGPSYEQYF
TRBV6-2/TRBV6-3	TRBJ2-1	CASSWGDSEQFF
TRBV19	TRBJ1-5	CASSQGGQPYQPQHF
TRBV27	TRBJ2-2	CASSLRGDPSWGELFF
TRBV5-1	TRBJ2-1	CASTLQTGSYNEQFF
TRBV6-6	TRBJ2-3	CASSHGITDTQYF
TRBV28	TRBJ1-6	CASSLVPQGNSPLHF
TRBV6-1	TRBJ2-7	CASSLEGKQYF
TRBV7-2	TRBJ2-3	CASSRLAGVVADTQYF
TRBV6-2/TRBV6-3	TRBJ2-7	CASMRTVTSSYEQYF
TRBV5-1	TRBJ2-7	CASSSGDSPYEQYF
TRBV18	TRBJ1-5	CASSEQTGGQPQHF
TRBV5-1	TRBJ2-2	CASSFDIRVGELFF
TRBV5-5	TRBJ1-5	CASSSVPTPNQPQHF
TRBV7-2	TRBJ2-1	CASRLLPYNEQFF
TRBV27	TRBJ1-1	CASIPGPWMRSNTEAFF
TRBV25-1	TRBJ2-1	CASSGIQGVARIAYNEQFF